In its sample, the clone carrying this TCR beta chain was seen a few times. Healthy Caucasian individuals from Russia aged roughly 6 to 95 served as donors. Investigators took about 10 milliliters of peripheral blood from every donor. A minimum of 6.5 million PBMCs was isolated per sample. The second PCR ran roughly 7 to 11 cycles with a sample-barcoded 5' primer and J-beta primers. Using its own MiXCR run on the 5' RACE reads, TCRdb lists one record per CDR3 protein. The repertoire consists of fewer than 1 million distinct CDR3 sequences, with approximately 44% occurring once and the leading ten covering about 21%. This specimen comes from a study of blood T cells in healthy people across ages. The V gene's germline CDR1 is MNHEY and CDR2 SMNVEV (reference sequence). This CDR3 contains 15 residues. Trimming cost V 4 bases and J 6 bases; bases outside gene matches: 8.

The source material was blood. V is TRBV27 and J is TRBJ2-1; 8 nucleotides match TRBD2. The TCR comes from a man aged 55 to 70 in good health. The CDR3: CASSWDGGALNEQFF. In DNA form, the CDR3 reads TGTGCCAGCAGTTGGGACGGGGGGGCACTCAATGAGCAGTTCTTC.